The present T cell receptor (beta chain) was sequenced within a study of neurological immune-mediated disorders. 5'RACE generated cDNA with 10-nucleotide random UMIs. TCRdb reprocessed the 5' RACE reads via MiXCR and lists one record per CDR3 protein. The sample lists 70,000 to 95,000 distinct CDR3 sequences, 17% occurring once. Germline V gene data show CDR1 as DFQATT and CDR2 as SNEGSKA (reference sequence). The CDR3 length is 11 residues. Whole-study results and caveats: Across subjects, expanded clones had no CDR3 amino acid sequences in common, pointing to private repertoires in all groups.

This clonotype was counted a few times. The antigen remains undetermined. A junction end diverges from the germline sequence, so it may reflect a read error. The sample consisted of PBMCs. This chain connects TRBV20-1 to TRBJ2-5; D not certain. This clonotype was sampled from a middle-aged woman in good health. In nucleotides, the CDR3 is TGCAGTGCTAGTTCTGGGAACCCCGATAGCTTC. Translated, it gives CSASSGNPDSF.